A selection of T cell receptor beta chains follows, all from one sample in a study of identical twins. MiXCR was run by TCRdb on the 5' RACE reads, yielding one entry per CDR3 protein. The repertoire holds 200,000 to 250,000 distinct CDR3 sequences, roughly 13% seen once, with about 3.9% in the top ten. The same sample was also studied in work on yellow fever vaccine responses in identical twins.

The sample comprised memory (CD45RO+) T cells sorted from blood. These TCRs come from a woman between 18 and 29 years old in good health. The CDR3 runs from the conserved cysteine through the conserved F or W. A D gene is named only where the DNA matches it firmly. Not every row has a clone size; where given, it reads once, few, many or a size class.

J gene | clone size | D gene | V gene | CDR3 DNA | CDR3 protein
TRBJ2-2 | - | TRBD2 | TRBV29-1 | TGCAGCGTTGGGTCGGGAGGCACCGGGGAGCTGTTTTTT | CSVGSGGTGELFF
TRBJ2-1 | - | - | TRBV6-1 | TGTGCCAGCAGTGGGGCCCGGGGGAGCAATGAGCAGTTCTTC | CASSGARGSNEQFF
TRBJ2-1 | few | TRBD2 | TRBV7-9 | TGTGCCAGCAGCTGGGGGGGGAGGGGATCCTACAATGAGCAGTTCTTC | CASSWGGRGSYNEQFF
TRBJ2-2 | - | - | TRBV7-2 | TGTGCCAGCAGCTTAGCGACTACCTCCACCGGGGAGCTGTTTTTT | CASSLATTSTGELFF
TRBJ2-2 | few | TRBD1 | TRBV12-3/TRBV12-4 | TGTGCCAGCGACAGGGCGGTGGCGAACACCGGGGAGCTGTTTTTT | CASDRAVANTGELFF
TRBJ2-7 | - | TRBD2 | TRBV5-1 | TGCGCCAGCAGCTCGGGACTAACCATTTACGAGCAGTACTTC | CASSSGLTIYEQYF
TRBJ2-5 | - | - | TRBV15 | TGTGCCACCAGCGGAGGGGGCTATCGGGAGACCCAGTACTTC | CATSGGGYRETQYF
TRBJ2-5 | - | - | TRBV19 | TGTGCCAGTAGTATCCGAGGAGGGGAGACCCAGCACTTC | CASSIRGGETQHF
TRBJ2-7 | - | - | TRBV11-2 | TGTGCCAGCAGCCTCCGGGACCAACTTTGGGAGCAGTACTTC | CASSLRDQLWEQYF
TRBJ2-1 | many | TRBD1 | TRBV24-1 | TGTGCCACCGGGCCGTACGGGACAGGCTACAATGAGCAGTTCTTC | CATGPYGTGYNEQFF
TRBJ2-1 | many | - | TRBV20-1 | TGCAGTGCTAGAGATGAGCGCAACTCCTACAATGAGCAGTTCTTC | CSARDERNSYNEQFF
TRBJ2-5 | - | - | TRBV6-5 | TGTGCCAGCAGGGACCCATCAGAGACCCAGTACTTC | CASRDPSETQYF
TRBJ1-1 | few | - | TRBV4-2 | TGTGCCAGCAGCTATATAACAGGCAGCACTGAAGCTTTCTTT | CASSYITGSTEAFF
TRBJ2-2 | many | - | TRBV3-1 | TGTGCCAGCAGTCCCAACCTGAACACCGGGGAGCTGTTTTTT | CASSPNLNTGELFF
TRBJ2-2 | - | - | TRBV20-1 | TGCAGTGCTGACCGGGCCTCCGGGTCCGGGGAGCTGTTTTTT | CSADRASGSGELFF
TRBJ1-5 | - | - | TRBV28 | TGTGCCAGCAGCGTCGTCGGAGTTAGCAATCAGCCCCAGCATTTT | CASSVVGVSNQPQHF
TRBJ1-1 | few | - | TRBV2 | TGTGCCAGCAGTGAGTACACTGAAGCTTTCTTT | CASSEYTEAFF
TRBJ2-7 | - | TRBD1 | TRBV27 | TGTGCCAGCAGCTCGGGGCTCTCCGGGACAGGGGCAAGGGAGCAGTACTTC | CASSSGLSGTGAREQYF
TRBJ2-1 | - | - | TRBV7-3 | TGTGCCAGCAGCTTAACCATAGCCCAACAGGGTAATGAGCAGTTCTTC | CASSLTIAQQGNEQFF
TRBJ2-3 | few | - | TRBV5-6 | TGTGCCAGCACCCCGGGATTCACAGATACGCAGTATTTT | CASTPGFTDTQYF
TRBJ2-1 | few | - | TRBV29-1 | TGCAGCGTTGAATTATCCCCGCCAAGATCCAATGAGCAGTTCTTC | CSVELSPPRSNEQFF
TRBJ1-4 | many | - | TRBV5-1 | TGCGCCAGCAGCTTGGGTGACAGGAATGAAAAACTGTTTTTT | CASSLGDRNEKLFF
TRBJ2-6 | few | - | TRBV28 | TGTGCCACTCTGGTTTATGGGGCCAACGTCCTGACTTTC | CATLVYGANVLTF
TRBJ1-5 | - | - | TRBV18 | TGTGCCAGCTCACCCCAGGGGAAACGCAATCAGCCCCAGCATTTT | CASSPQGKRNQPQHF
TRBJ2-5 | few | TRBD1 | TRBV20-1 | TGCAGTGCTAGAGATCCTTGGACAGGGCCAGAGACCCAGTACTTC | CSARDPWTGPETQYF
TRBJ2-6 | - | TRBD1 | TRBV12-3/TRBV12-4 | TGTGCCAGCAGCTACAGGGGGTCTGGGGCCAACGTCCTGACTTTC | CASSYRGSGANVLTF
TRBJ1-1 | few | - | TRBV6-1 | TGTGCCAGCAGATCCGAGAAGTCCGAGACGGCTTTCTTT | CASRSEKSETAFF
TRBJ2-7 | - | TRBD2 | TRBV7-2 | TGTGCCAGCAGCTTAGTGCGGGGGGTCACCTACGAGCAGTACTTC | CASSLVRGVTYEQYF
TRBJ2-1 | few | - | TRBV7-9 | TGTGCCAGCAGCTATGGGACAGAGCAGTTCTTC | CASSYGTEQFF
TRBJ2-3 | many | TRBD2 | TRBV20-1 | TGCAGTGCCCCTAGCGGCGCTAACACAGATACGCAGTATTTT | CSAPSGANTDTQYF
TRBJ2-5 | - | - | TRBV2 | TGTGCCAGCAGTGAGTCTGGACTGACAGGCTCCAAAGAGACCCAGTACTTC | CASSESGLTGSKETQYF
TRBJ1-5 | - | - | TRBV7-2 | TGTGCCAGCAGCTTAGGAGGGGGGGCTCAGCCCCAGCATTTT | CASSLGGGAQPQHF
TRBJ1-1 | many | - | TRBV3-1 | TGTGCCAGCAGCCAAAAGATGGTACAAGGAGCTTTCTTT | CASSQKMVQGAFF
TRBJ1-1 | few | - | TRBV3-1 | TGTGCCAGCAGCCAAGTCGACAGGAACACTGAAGCTTTCTTT | CASSQVDRNTEAFF
TRBJ2-7 | - | TRBD1 | TRBV6-1 | TGTGCCAGCAGCTCCGACAGGGACGTCCGTAACGAGCAGTACTTC | CASSSDRDVRNEQYF
TRBJ2-7 | - | TRBD1 | TRBV6-1 | TGTGCCAGCAGTCTCCACAGACAGGGCACCTACGAGCAGTACTTC | CASSLHRQGTYEQYF
TRBJ2-3 | - | TRBD1 | TRBV2 | TGTGCCAGCAGTTTAACCGACAGGGGCCGCACAGATACGCAGTATTTT | CASSLTDRGRTDTQYF
TRBJ2-1 | few | - | TRBV20-1 | TGCAGTGCCCCCCCATGGGGGGAAATGGGCAATGAGCAGTTCTTC | CSAPPWGEMGNEQFF
TRBJ2-3 | once | - | TRBV5-5 | TGTGCCAGCAGCTTGGACGGATCGGTTACGCAGTATTTT | CASSLDGSVTQYF
TRBJ2-5 | - | - | TRBV7-7 | TGTGCTAGCAGCTTTCAAGAAATGGGGACCCAGTACTTC | CASSFQEMGTQYF
TRBJ2-4 | many | - | TRBV12-3/TRBV12-4 | TGTGCCAGCAGCCCGGGGTCCAAAAACATTCAGTACTTC | CASSPGSKNIQYF
TRBJ2-5 | - | - | TRBV15 | TGTGCCACCAGCAGAGGGGTGACCCAGTACTTC | CATSRGVTQYF
TRBJ1-5 | few | TRBD1 | TRBV10-3 | TGTGCCATCAGTGTAGGACAGGGCGAAAATCAGCCCCAGCATTTT | CAISVGQGENQPQHF